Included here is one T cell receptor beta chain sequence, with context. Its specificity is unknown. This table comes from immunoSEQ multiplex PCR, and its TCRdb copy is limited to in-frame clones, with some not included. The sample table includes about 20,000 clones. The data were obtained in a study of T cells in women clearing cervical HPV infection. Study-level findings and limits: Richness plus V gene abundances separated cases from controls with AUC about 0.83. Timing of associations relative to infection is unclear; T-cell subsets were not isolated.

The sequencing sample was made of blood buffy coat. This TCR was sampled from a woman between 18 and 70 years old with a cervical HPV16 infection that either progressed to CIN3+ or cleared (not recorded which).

The CDR3 here is CASTPGGGTYEQYF. The part of the CDR3 DNA that was read is TGTGCCAGTACCCCCGGGGGAGGAACCTACGAG. This chain connects TRBV19 to TRBJ2-7; D is possibly TRBD2 (6 bases). The CDR3 end lies 3 residues beyond the end of the read and is filled in from the germline J gene. Trimming left V 7 bases short and J 2 bases short, with 15 bases between. Germline values: CDR1 LNHDA, CDR2 SQIVND (reference sequence). This CDR3 has 14 residues.